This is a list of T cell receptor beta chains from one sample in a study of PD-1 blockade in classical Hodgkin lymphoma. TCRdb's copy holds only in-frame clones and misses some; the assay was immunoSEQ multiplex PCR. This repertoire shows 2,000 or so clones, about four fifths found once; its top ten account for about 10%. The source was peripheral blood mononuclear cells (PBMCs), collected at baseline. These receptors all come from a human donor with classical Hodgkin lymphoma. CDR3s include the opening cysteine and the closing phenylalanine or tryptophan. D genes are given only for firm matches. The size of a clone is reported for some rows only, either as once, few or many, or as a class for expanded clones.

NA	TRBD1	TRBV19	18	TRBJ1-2	TGTGCCAGTAGTGGGCGTAGGGACAGCATTGAATATAACTATGGCTACACCTTC	CASSGRRDSIEYNYGYTF
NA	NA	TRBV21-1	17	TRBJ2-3	TGTGCCAGCAGCATTGGGAGTCTAGCGGGGACCACAGATACGCAGTATTTT	CASSIGSLAGTTDTQYF
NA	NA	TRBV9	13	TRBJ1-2	TGTGCCAGCAGCGTGGGGGGAGACTATGGCTACACCTTC	CASSVGGDYGYTF
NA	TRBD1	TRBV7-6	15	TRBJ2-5	TGTGCCAGCAGCATCACAGGGGGCGCGGGGGAGACCCAGTACTTC	CASSITGGAGETQYF
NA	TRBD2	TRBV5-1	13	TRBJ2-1	TGCGCCAGCAGCTTGGAAGCGGGGGGTGAGCAGTTCTTC	CASSLEAGGEQFF
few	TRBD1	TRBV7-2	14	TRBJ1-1	TGTGCCAGCAGCCTGGACAGGGCCGTCACTGAAGCTTTCTTT	CASSLDRAVTEAFF
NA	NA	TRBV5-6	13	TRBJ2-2	TGTGCCAGCAGCTTGGCAGGGGCGCAGGAGCTGTTTTTT	CASSLAGAQELFF
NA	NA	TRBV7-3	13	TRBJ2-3	TGTGCCAGCAGCCTACTAGCTGCAGATACGCAGTATTTT	CASSLLAADTQYF
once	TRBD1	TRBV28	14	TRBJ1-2	TGTGCCAGCAGACCAGGGGGCCTAGGCTATGGCTACACCTTC	CASRPGGLGYGYTF
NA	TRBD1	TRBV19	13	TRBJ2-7	TGTGCCACCCGGGACAGCCCTAGCTACGAGCAGTACTTC	CATRDSPSYEQYF
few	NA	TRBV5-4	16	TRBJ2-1	TGTGCCAGCAGCCTCGGAAGCGCCCCCTCCTACAATGAGCAGTTCTTC	CASSLGSAPSYNEQFF
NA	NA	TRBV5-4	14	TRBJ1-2	TGTGCCAGCAGCATGGGGGTACAGGACTATGGCTACACCTTC	CASSMGVQDYGYTF
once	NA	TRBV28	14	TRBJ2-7	TGTGCCAGCAGTTCCGCCGGGAAATCCTACGAGCAGTACTTC	CASSSAGKSYEQYF